What follows are 19 T cell receptor beta chains derived from one specimen sequenced in a study of cytomegalovirus exposure and HLA in healthy donors. 60 Vbeta and 13 Jbeta primers were used in PCR. Profiled with immunoSEQ multiplex PCR; TCRdb holds only in-frame clones, not every one. The sample lists roughly 96,000 clones, under 85% occurring once. Sample: PBMCs. The receptors here all came from a female donor in good health and CMV-seropositive.

CDR3 DNA sequence: TGTGCCAGCACCACGGTAGCGAACACCGGGGAGCTGTTTTTT. Amino acid sequence: CASTTVANTGELFF. This chain connects TRBV7-9 to TRBJ2-2; D is unresolved. The CDR3 sequence is 14 residues long. CDR1 and CDR2 from the germline V gene are SEHNR and FQNEAQ (reference sequence). V gave up 7 bases and J gave up 0 bases, with 9 bases separating them. Variable domain in full (rest from reference TRBV7-9 and TRBJ2-2): DTGVSQNPRHKITKRGQNVTFRCDPISEHNRLYWYRQTLGQGPEFLTYFQNEAQLEKSRLLSDRFSAERPKGSFSTLEIQRTEQGDSAMYLCASTTVANTGELFFGEGSRLTVL.

This chain connects TRBV7-2 to TRBJ2-2; D is unclear. V lost 2 bases and J lost 0, with 4 bases in between. The CDR3 runs to 14 residues. The germline V gene has CDR1 SGHTA and CDR2 FQGNSA. The CDR3 nucleotides are TGTGCCAGCAGCTTACTGTCGAACACCGGGGAGCTGTTTTTT. It encodes CASSLLSNTGELFF.

This chain joins TRBV5-1 and TRBJ1-6; 10 bases agree with TRBD1. CDR3 length equals 14 residues. Germline V gives CDR1 SGHRS, CDR2 YFSETQ. With V trimmed by 3 bases and J by 8 bases, 2 bases remained unmatched. CDR3 region: CASSSGQGDSPLHF. As DNA, the CDR3 is TGCGCCAGCAGCTCCGGACAGGGGGATTCACCCCTCCACTTT.

This sequence joins TRBV28 and TRBJ2-2; D perhaps matches TRBD2 (5 bases). Trimming removed 5 bases from V and 3 bases from J, with 13 bases in between. This CDR3 comprises 15 residues. Germline V gene sequence: CDR1 MDHEN, CDR2 SYDVKM. The CDR3 DNA sequence: TGTGCCAGCAGTGGCGGGCTAAGGGACACCGGGGAGCTGTTTTTT. This translates into CASSGGLRDTGELFF.

The V and J genes are TRBV30 and TRBJ2-7; D possibly corresponds to TRBD2 (6 bases). Per germline, CDR1 GTSNPN and CDR2 SVGIG (reference sequence). The CDR3 sequence is 14 residues long. The V gene lost 7 bases and the J gene lost 1 base, with 17 bases spanning the gap. The CDR3 region is CAFARTITSYEQYF. The CDR3 bases are TGTGCCTTCGCTCGGACTATTACATCCTACGAGCAGTACTTC.

This clone occurred once. The chain joins TRBV5-1 to TRBJ1-1, with TRBD1 as a possible D gene (6 bases). Trimming cost V 2 bases and J 6 bases, with 14 bases left between them. There are 14 residues in the CDR3. Germline V gene data show CDR1 as SGHRS and CDR2 as YFSETQ. DNA for the CDR3: TGCGCCAGCAGCTTTGTTAGGGGGAATTCTGAAGCTTTCTTT. It specifies CASSFVRGNSEAFF.

This clone turned up a few times. This chain connects TRBV4-3 to TRBJ2-6; D perhaps matches TRBD1 (6 bases). The germline V gene has CDR1 LGHNA and CDR2 YSLEER. V lost 5 bases and J 2 bases, leaving 13 bases between the germline ends. The CDR3 sequence is 16 residues long. The CDR3: CASSADRSAGANVLTF. The DNA for the CDR3 is TGCGCCAGCAGCGCTGACAGGTCCGCTGGGGCCAACGTCCTGACTTTC.

The genes are TRBV7-2 and TRBJ2-2; 13 bases agree with TRBD2. Germline lookup yields CDR1 SGHTA and CDR2 FQGNSA. V shed 0 bases and J 6 bases; nucleotides not matched to a gene: 4. The CDR3 has 17 amino acids. The CDR3 DNA reads TGTGCCAGCAGCTTAGCCCGGACTAGCGGGGGCCCCGGGGAGCTGTTTTTT. Amino acids: CASSLARTSGGPGELFF.

This clone has more than one count but fewer than ten. This chain links TRBV6-1 with TRBJ2-4; D might be TRBD1 (6 bases). CDR1 and CDR2 (germline): MNHNS, SASEGT. The ends were cut back, 5 bases at V and 6 bases at J, with 11 bases in the middle. This CDR3 contains 13 residues. The CDR3 DNA reads TGTGCCAGCAGTAAGGACAGAGTAAACATTCAGTACTTC. This translates into CASSKDRVNIQYF.

In this sample, this clone turned up a few times. The chain joins TRBV30 to TRBJ2-1; 8 bases fit TRBD2. The CDR3 is made up of 14 amino acids. The germline V gene encodes CDR1 GTSNPN and CDR2 SVGIG (reference sequence). The V segment lost 7 bases and the J segment 4 bases; nucleotides outside the gene matches: 9. The CDR3 here is CALSGLARYNEQFF. CDR3 coding DNA: TGTGCCTTATCAGGACTAGCTCGTTACAATGAGCAGTTCTTC.

The V gene is TRBV7-9, the J gene TRBJ1-6; D may be TRBD1 (5 bases). Germline assignment: CDR1 SEHNR and CDR2 FQNEAQ (reference sequence). V was cut by 5 bases and J by 4 bases, with 6 bases left in between. CDR3 length: 13 amino acids. CDR3 sequence reads: CASSRTYNSPLHF. CDR3 coding DNA: TGTGCCAGCAGCCGGACATATAATTCACCCCTCCACTTT.

This clone was seen once. V and J are TRBV2 and TRBJ1-2, with a tentative D call TRBD1 (6 bases). Germline assignment: CDR1 SNHLY and CDR2 FYNNEI. The V gene lost 2 bases and the J gene lost 8 bases, with 15 bases spanning the gap. The CDR3 runs to 14 residues. The CDR3, as DNA: TGTGCCAGCAGTGAAACCCGGGGGGCTAGAGGCTACACCTTC. Translating it yields CASSETRGARGYTF. Full variable domain (remainder filled in from reference TRBV2 and TRBJ1-2): EPEVTQTPSHQVTQMGQEVILRCVPISNHLYFYWYRQILGQKVEFLVSFYNNEISEKSEIFDDQFSVERPDGSNFTLKIRSTKLEDSAMYFCASSETRGARGYTFGSGTRLTVV.

The V call is TRBV7-2, the J call TRBJ2-3; TRBD2 aligns across 9 bases. The trim removed 2 bases at V and 4 bases at J, leaving 7 bases unmatched. The CDR3 spans 16 residues. Per germline, CDR1 SGHTA and CDR2 FQGNSA. The CDR3 loop reads CASSLYQRGAPDTQYF. The CDR3 DNA reads TGTGCCAGCAGCTTATATCAGCGGGGGGCCCCAGATACGCAGTATTTT.

The chain links TRBV25-1 to TRBJ2-5; 8 nucleotides match TRBD1. This CDR3 has 14 residues. V trimming: 4 bases; J trimming: 11 bases; junction bases outside the gene matches: 12. Germline loops: CDR1 MGHDK, CDR2 SYGVNS. The CDR3 DNA is TGTGCCAGCAGTGTGACAGGGGCCCCGGGGGAGCAGTACTTC. Its translation: CASSVTGAPGEQYF.

CDR3 nucleotide sequence: TGTGCCAGCACCGCGACAGGGTTTGAGCAGTTCTTC. This encodes CASTATGFEQFF. The chain is built from TRBV28 and TRBJ2-1; 7 bases agree with TRBD1. This CDR3 is 12 amino acids long. Per the germline V gene, CDR1 is MDHEN and CDR2 is SYDVKM. V trimming: 7 bases; J trimming: 9 bases; junction bases outside the gene matches: 6.

The chain links TRBV19 to TRBJ1-2; 11 bases are a match to TRBD1. The germline gives CDR1 LNHDA, CDR2 SQIVND (reference sequence). V trimming: 3 bases; J trimming: 6 bases; junction bases outside the gene matches: 6. CDR3 length equals 15 residues. CDR3 sequence reads: CASSMFGQGADGYTF. DNA of the CDR3: TGTGCCAGTAGTATGTTCGGACAGGGGGCTGATGGCTACACCTTC.

The V and J genes are TRBV4-2 and TRBJ1-3, with 7 positions matching TRBD1. This CDR3 is built from 17 residues. The germline V gene encodes CDR1 LGHNA and CDR2 YNFKEQ. V was pared by 0 bases and J by 1 base, with 6 bases of the junction left unmatched. The DNA for the CDR3 is TGTGCCAGCAGCCAAGAAGGGACAGCTTCTTCTGGAAACACCATATATTTT. This gives the protein CASSQEGTASSGNTIYF.

V gene TRBV28 combines with J gene TRBJ2-5, with D possibly being TRBD2 (7 bases). Germline CDR1 and CDR2: MDHEN and SYDVKM. V was shortened by 6 bases and J by 4 bases, with 15 bases between the two germline ends. The CDR3 totals 14 residues. As DNA, the CDR3 is TGTGCCAGCAGCCGGAGGCGGGGGCGAGAGACCCAGTACTTC. Protein sequence: CASSRRRGRETQYF.

J is TRBJ2-2 and V is TRBV2, with a weak D call TRBD1 (6 bases). V gave up 4 bases and J gave up 4 bases, with 7 bases separating them. This CDR3 spans 13 amino acids. The V gene's germline CDR1 is SNHLY and CDR2 FYNNEI. The CDR3 coding sequence is TGTGCCAGCAGTGGGGGGCCCACCGGGGAGCTGTTTTTT. Residues: CASSGGPTGELFF.